This TCR beta chain appears in the sequencing data of a study of cytomegalovirus exposure and HLA in healthy donors. Study as a whole: Earlier sequencing of some 180 million T cells yielded approximately 120 million unique TCR beta sequences.

The germline gives CDR1 SGHRS, CDR2 YFSETQ. This CDR3 is built from 15 residues. V was clipped by 4 bases and J by 7 bases; unmatched bases: 9. This clone occurred a few times. Its specificity is not known. Primers: 60 Vbeta forward and 13 Jbeta reverse. Sequenced by immunoSEQ multiplex PCR; TCRdb stores in-frame clones only, minus some. The sample shows roughly 160,000 clones, around four fifths of them seen only once. Study observations and caveats: An analysis was carried out later, and it reportedly showed fewer N-insertions in an Asian-associated ancestry cluster than the approximately 700-donor mean.

This TCR came from a man in his thirties or forties in good health and CMV-seronegative. Sequenced input: PBMCs. The chain employs TRBV5-1 and TRBJ1-4; the match to TRBD1 covers 8 bases. The CDR3 protein is CASSLGQGRIEKLFF. Written as DNA, the CDR3 is TGCGCCAGCAGCCTCGGACAGGGAAGGATTGAAAAACTGTTTTTT.